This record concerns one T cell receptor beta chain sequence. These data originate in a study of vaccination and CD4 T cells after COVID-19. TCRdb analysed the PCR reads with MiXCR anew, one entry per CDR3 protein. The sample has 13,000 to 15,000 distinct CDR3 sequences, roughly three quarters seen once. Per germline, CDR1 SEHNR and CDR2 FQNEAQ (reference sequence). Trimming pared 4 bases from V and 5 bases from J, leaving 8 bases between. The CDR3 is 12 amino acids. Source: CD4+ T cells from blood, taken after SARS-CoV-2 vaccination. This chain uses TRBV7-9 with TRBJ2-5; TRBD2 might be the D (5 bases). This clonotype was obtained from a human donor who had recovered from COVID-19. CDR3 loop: CASSYPSETQYF. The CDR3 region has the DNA TGTGCCAGCAGCTATCCTAGCGAGACCCAGTACTTC.